This T cell receptor (beta chain) was profiled in a study of cytomegalovirus exposure and HLA in healthy donors. As regards this clone: Antigen unknown.

Study-level findings and limits: Within an earlier analysis, most TCR beta V segments proved productive either about 87% or about 30% of the time.

The PCR had 60 Vbeta and 13 Jbeta primers. Only in-frame clones appear in the TCRdb table, and some are missing; sequencing was by immunoSEQ multiplex PCR. The sample includes 90,000 to 130,000 clones, around three quarters of them seen just once. The length of the CDR3 is 14 residues. With 1 base removed from V and 11 bases from J, the gap between germline ends came to 17 bases. Germline V gene sequence: CDR1 SEHNR, CDR2 FQNEAQ (reference sequence). The chain links TRBV7-9 to TRBJ1-1; D remains unclear. This TCR derives from a woman younger than 45 in good health and CMV-seronegative. Sequenced input: PBMCs. The CDR3 protein is CASSLVVSNPEAFF. The DNA for the CDR3 is TGTGCCAGCAGCTTAGTGGTCTCGAACCCCGAGGCTTTCTTT. The whole variable domain, filled in from reference TRBV7-9 and TRBJ1-1, reads DTGVSQNPRHKITKRGQNVTFRCDPISEHNRLYWYRQTLGQGPEFLTYFQNEAQLEKSRLLSDRFSAERPKGSFSTLEIQRTEQGDSAMYLCASSLVVSNPEAFFGQGTRLTVV.